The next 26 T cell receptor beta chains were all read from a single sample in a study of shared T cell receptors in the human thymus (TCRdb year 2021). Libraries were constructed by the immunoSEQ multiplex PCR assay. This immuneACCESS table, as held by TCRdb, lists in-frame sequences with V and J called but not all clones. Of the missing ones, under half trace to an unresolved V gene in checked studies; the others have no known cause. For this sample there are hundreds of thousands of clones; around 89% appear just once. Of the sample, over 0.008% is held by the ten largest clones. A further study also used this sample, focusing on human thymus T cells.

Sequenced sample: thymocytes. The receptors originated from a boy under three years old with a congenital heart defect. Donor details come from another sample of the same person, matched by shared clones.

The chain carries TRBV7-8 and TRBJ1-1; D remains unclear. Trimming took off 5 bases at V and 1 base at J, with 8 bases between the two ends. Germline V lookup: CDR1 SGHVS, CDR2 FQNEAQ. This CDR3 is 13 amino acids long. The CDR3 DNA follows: TGTGCCAGCAGCCAGGCACAGAACACTGAAGCTTTCTTT. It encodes CASSQAQNTEAFF.

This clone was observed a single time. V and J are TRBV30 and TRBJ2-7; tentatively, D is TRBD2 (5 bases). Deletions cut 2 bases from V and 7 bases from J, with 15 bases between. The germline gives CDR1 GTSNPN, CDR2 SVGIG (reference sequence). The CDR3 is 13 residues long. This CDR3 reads CAWSITSTGEQYF. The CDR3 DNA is TGTGCCTGGAGTATCACATCTACGGGGGAGCAGTACTTC.

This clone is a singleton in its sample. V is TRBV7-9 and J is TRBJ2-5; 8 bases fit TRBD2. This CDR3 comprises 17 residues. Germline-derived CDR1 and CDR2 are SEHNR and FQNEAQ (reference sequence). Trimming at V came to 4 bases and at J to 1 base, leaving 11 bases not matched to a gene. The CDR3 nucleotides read TGTGCCAGCAGCTGGCCGGCAGCGGGAGAACTCCAAGAGACCCAGTACTTC. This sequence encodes CASSWPAAGELQETQYF.

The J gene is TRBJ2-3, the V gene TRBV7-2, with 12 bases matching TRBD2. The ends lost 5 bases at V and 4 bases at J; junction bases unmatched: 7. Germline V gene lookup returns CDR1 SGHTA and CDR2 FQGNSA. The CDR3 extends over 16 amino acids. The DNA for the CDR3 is TGTGCCAGCAGCCGTCGACTAGCGGGAGATTCAGATACGCAGTATTTT. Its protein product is CASSRRLAGDSDTQYF.

CDR3 in DNA: TGTGCCAGCAGCTTAAAATTCGGCGGAAACGTGGAAAACTACGAGCAGTACTTC. The encoded protein is CASSLKFGGNVENYEQYF. The V gene is TRBV11-2, the J gene TRBJ2-7; unclear D gene. V dropped 2 bases and J dropped 3 bases, with 23 bases sitting between them. CDR3 size: 18 residues. Germline loops: CDR1 SGHAT, CDR2 FQNNGV.

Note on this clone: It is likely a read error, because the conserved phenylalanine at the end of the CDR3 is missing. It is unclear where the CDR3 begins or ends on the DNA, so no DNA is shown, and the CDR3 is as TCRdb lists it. CDR3 sequence reads: CASSLVPAIQ. This sequence joins TRBV7-9 and TRBJ1-2. Including both end residues, the CDR3 is 10 amino acids long. CDR1 SEHNR and CDR2 FQNEAQ come from the germline V gene (reference sequence).

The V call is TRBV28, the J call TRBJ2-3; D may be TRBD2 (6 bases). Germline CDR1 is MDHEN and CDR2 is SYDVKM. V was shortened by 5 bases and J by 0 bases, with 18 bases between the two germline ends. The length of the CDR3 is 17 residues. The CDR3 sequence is CASSGRVRERSTDTQYF. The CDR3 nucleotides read TGTGCCAGCAGTGGCCGGGTCCGGGAGCGAAGCACAGATACGCAGTATTTT. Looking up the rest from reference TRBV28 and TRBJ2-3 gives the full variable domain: DVKVTQSSRYLVKRTGEKVFLECVQDMDHENMFWYRQDPGLGLRLIYFSYDVKMKEKGDIPEGYSVSREKKERFSLILESASTNQTSMYLCASSGRVRERSTDTQYFGPGTRLTVL.

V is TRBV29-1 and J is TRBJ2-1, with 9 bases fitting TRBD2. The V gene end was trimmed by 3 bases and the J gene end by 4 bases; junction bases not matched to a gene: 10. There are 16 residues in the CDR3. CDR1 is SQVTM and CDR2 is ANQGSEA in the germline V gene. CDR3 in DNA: TGCAGCGTTGACGCTAGCGGGAAAGTGGGTTACAATGAGCAGTTCTTC. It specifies CSVDASGKVGYNEQFF.

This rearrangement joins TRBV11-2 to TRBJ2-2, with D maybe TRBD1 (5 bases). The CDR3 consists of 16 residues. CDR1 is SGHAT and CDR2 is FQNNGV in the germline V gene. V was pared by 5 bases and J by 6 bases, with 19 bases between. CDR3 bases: TGTGCCAGCAGCCGAATTAGGGGCCGGAGCCCCGGGGAGCTGTTTTTT. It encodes CASSRIRGRSPGELFF.

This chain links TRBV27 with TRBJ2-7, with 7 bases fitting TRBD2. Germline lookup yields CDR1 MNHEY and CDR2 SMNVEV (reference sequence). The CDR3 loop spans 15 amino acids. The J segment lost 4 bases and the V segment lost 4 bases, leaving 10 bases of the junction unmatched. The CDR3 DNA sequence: TGTGCCAGCAGTTCAGGTTCAGGGCGGGAGTACGAGCAGTACTTC. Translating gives CASSSGSGREYEQYF.

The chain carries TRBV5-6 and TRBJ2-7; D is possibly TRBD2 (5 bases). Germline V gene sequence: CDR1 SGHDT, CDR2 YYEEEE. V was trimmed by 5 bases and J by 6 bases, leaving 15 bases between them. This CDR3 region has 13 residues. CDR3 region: CASRSRPGIEQYF. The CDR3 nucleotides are TGTGCCAGCAGATCGAGGCCGGGAATCGAGCAGTACTTC.

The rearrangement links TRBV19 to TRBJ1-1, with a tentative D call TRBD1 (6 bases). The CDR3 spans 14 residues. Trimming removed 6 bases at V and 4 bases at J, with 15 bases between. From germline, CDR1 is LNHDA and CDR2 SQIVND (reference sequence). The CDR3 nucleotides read TGTGCCAGTAGAAGAGGACAGAGCCTCACTGAAGCTTTCTTT. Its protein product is CASRRGQSLTEAFF.

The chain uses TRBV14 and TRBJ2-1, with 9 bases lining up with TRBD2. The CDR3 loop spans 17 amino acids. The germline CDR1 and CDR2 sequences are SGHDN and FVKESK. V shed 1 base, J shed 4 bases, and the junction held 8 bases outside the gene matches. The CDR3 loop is CASSQVAGAGGYNEQFF. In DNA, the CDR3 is TGTGCCAGCAGCCAAGTGGCCGGGGCGGGAGGGTACAATGAGCAGTTCTTC. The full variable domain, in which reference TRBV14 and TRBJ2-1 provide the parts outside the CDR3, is EAGVTQFPSHSVIEKGQTVTLRCDPISGHDNLYWYRRVMGKEIKFLLHFVKESKQDESGMPNNRFLAERTGGTYSTLKVQPAELEDSGVYFCASSQVAGAGGYNEQFFGPGTRLTVL.

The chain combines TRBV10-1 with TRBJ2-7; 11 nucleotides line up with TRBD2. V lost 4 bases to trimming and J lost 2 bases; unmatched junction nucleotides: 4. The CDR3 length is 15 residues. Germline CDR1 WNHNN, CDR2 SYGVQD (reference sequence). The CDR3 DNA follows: TGCGCCAGCAGTGCGCTAGCGGGAGGAACCTACGAGCAGTACTTC. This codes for CASSALAGGTYEQYF.

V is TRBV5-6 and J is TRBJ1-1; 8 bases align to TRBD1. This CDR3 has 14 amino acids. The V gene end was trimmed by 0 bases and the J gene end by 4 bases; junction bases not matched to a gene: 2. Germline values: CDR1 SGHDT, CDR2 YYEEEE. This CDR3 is CASSLGQGFTEAFF. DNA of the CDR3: TGTGCCAGCAGCTTGGGACAGGGGTTCACTGAAGCTTTCTTT.

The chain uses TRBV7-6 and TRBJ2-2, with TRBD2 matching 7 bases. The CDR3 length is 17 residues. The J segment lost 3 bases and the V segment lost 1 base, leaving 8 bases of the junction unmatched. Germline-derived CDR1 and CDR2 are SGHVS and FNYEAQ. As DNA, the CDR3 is TGTGCCAGCAGCTTAGTGGCTAGCGGCCAGTACACCGGGGAGCTGTTTTTT. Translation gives CASSLVASGQYTGELFF. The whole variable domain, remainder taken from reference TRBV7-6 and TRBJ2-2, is GAGVSQSPRYKVTKRGQDVALRCDPISGHVSLYWYRQALGQGPEFLTYFNYEAQQDKSGLPNDRFSAERPEGSISTLTIQRTEQRDSAMYRCASSLVASGQYTGELFFGEGSRLTVL.

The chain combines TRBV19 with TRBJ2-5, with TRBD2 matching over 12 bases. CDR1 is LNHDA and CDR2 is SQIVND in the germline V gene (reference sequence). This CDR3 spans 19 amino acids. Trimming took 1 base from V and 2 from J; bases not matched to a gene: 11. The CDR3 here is CASSIGSSGRARSQETQYF. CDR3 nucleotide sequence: TGTGCCAGTAGTATAGGCTCTAGCGGGAGGGCCCGGAGTCAAGAGACCCAGTACTTC.

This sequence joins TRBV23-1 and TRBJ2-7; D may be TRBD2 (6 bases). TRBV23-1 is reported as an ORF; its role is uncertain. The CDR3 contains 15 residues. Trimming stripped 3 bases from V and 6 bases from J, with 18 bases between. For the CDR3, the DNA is TGCGCCAGCAGTCATCCGCCGGGAGTGGAAAGCGAGCAGTACTTC. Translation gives CASSHPPGVESEQYF.

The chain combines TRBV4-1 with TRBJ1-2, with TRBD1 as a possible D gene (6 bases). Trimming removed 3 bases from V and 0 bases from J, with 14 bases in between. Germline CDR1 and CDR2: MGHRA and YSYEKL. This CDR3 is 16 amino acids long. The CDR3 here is CASSQRDKLSNYGYTF. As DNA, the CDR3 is TGCGCCAGCAGCCAGAGGGACAAACTGTCTAACTATGGCTACACCTTC.

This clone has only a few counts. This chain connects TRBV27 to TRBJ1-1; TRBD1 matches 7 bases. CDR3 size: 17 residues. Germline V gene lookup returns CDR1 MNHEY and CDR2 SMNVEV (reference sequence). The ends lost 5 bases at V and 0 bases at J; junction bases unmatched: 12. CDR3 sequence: CASSHRDRNKLNTEAFF. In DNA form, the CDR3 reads TGTGCCAGCAGTCACCGGGACAGAAACAAACTGAACACTGAAGCTTTCTTT.

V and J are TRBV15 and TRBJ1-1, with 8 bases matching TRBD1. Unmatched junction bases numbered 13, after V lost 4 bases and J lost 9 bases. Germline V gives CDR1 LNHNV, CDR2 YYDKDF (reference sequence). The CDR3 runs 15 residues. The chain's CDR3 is CATSIATGVAVKAFF. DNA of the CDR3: TGTGCCACCAGCATCGCGACAGGGGTCGCAGTGAAAGCTTTCTTT.

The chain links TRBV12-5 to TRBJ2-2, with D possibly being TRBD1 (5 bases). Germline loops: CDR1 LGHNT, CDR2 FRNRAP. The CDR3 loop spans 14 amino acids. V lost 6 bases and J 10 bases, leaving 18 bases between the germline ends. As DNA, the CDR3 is TGTGCTAGTGGCCTCTCCGACAGTTTCTTGGAGCTGTTTTTT. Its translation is CASGLSDSFLELFF.

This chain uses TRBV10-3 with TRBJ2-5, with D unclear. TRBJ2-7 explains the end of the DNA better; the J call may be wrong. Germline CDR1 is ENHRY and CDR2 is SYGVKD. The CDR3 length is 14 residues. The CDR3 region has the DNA TGTGCCATCAGTGAGTCTCCCTCACCCTACGAGCAGTACTTC. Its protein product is CAISESPSPYEQYF.

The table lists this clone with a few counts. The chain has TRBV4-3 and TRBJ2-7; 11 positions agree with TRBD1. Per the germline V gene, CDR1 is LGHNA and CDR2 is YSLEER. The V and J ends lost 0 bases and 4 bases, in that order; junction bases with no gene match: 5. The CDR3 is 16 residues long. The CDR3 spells CASSQDRDRGRYEQYF. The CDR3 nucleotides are TGCGCCAGCAGCCAAGATAGGGACAGGGGGAGGTACGAGCAGTACTTC.

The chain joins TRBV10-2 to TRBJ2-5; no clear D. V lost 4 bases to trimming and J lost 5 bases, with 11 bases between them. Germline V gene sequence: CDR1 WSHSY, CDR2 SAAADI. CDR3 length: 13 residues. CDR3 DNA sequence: TGCGCCAGCAGTGCGGCTAGGAGTGAGACCCAGTACTTC. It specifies CASSAARSETQYF.

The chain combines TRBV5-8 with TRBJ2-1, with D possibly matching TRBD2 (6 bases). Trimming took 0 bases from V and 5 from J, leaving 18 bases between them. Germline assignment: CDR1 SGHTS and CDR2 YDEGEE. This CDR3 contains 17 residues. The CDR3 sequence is CASSLAWRLGSNNEQFF. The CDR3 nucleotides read TGTGCCAGCAGCTTGGCCTGGAGACTAGGGTCCAACAATGAGCAGTTCTTC.